This paragraph reports one T cell receptor (beta chain). These data come from a study of blood T cell repertoires in COVID-19. Study as a whole: PBMCs, B-cell-depleted T cells, or T cells provided the cDNA or gDNA that made up the material.

Participant age was roughly 18 to 95 years, and participants resided in approximately 25 US areas. Assignments of participants to cohorts depended upon their own reported clinical history. Per the original data handling: From reference gene primer amplification, estimates of nucleated cell counts were derived. TCRdb's copy holds only in-frame clones and misses some; the assay was immunoSEQ multiplex PCR. For V, J and clone size, that table is used; D and trimming come from the DNA. The sample includes 150,000 or so clones, about four fifths of them seen just once. The receptor's source is a woman between 50 and 59 years old in a cohort exposed to, infected with or recovered from COVID-19 (not recorded which). The sequenced sample consisted of PBMCs or T cells enriched from blood (not recorded which).

CDR3 residues: CARSLYFHRGLVQPQHF. The CDR3 bases are TGTGCCAGAAGCTTGTACTTTCACAGGGGGCTGGTTCAGCCCCAGCATTTT. The V call is TRBV5-3, the J call TRBJ1-5, with 9 bases identical to TRBD1. TRBV5-3 is noted as an ORF with a role that remains uncertain. The junction had 11 bases not matched to a gene; V was cut back by 1 base and J by 6 bases. This CDR3 is 17 amino acids long.